Below are 24 T cell receptor beta chains sequenced from a single sample in a study of shared clonotypes between healthy human individuals. Produced via immunoSEQ multiplex PCR; TCRdb's table is partial and in-frame only. Counted here are fewer than 3 million clones, about 90% occurring once; the ten biggest clones make up roughly 0.34%. Sequencing was carried out using naive CD4+ T cells from PBMCs. Subset meaning: CD45RA+ positively selected. All receptors come from a man between 18 and 35 years old in good health. Some clones in this sample may be carry-over from other donors' samples.

V and J are TRBV25-1 and TRBJ2-1; D unclear. Between the trimmed V and J ends, which lost 4 bases and 0 bases, there was a span of 10 bases. Germline CDR1 is MGHDK and CDR2 is SYGVNS. This CDR3 comprises 15 residues. The CDR3 coding sequence is TGTGCCAGCAGTGGATACGGGTTCTCCTACAATGAGCAGTTCTTC. It is translated as CASSGYGFSYNEQFF.

The chain joins TRBV7-6 to TRBJ2-7; D may be TRBD1 (5 bases). The CDR3 spans 15 residues. The germline gives CDR1 SGHVS, CDR2 FNYEAQ. V was trimmed by 5 bases and J by 4 bases, leaving 18 bases between them. This CDR3 reads CASSPDMQPRYEQYF. CDR3 nucleotide sequence: TGTGCCAGCAGCCCGGACATGCAACCCCGGTACGAGCAGTACTTC.

This sequence joins TRBV4-1 and TRBJ1-5; the match to TRBD1 covers 8 bases. This CDR3 contains 18 residues. Germline lookup yields CDR1 MGHRA and CDR2 YSYEKL. J was trimmed by 0 bases and V by 0 bases; bases with no gene match: 7. As DNA, the CDR3 is TGCGCCAGCAGCCAAGATGGGACAGGTAGTTATAGCAATCAGCCCCAGCATTTT. This codes for CASSQDGTGSYSNQPQHF.

In regard to this clone: Within the sample, other DNA sequences also encode this same CDR3. J is TRBJ2-7 and V is TRBV5-6, with D unresolved. The germline V and J ends were trimmed by 4 bases and 4 bases, with 6 bases remaining between them. The CDR3 is 11 residues long. Germline V gene lookup returns CDR1 SGHDT and CDR2 YYEEEE. The CDR3 DNA sequence: TGTGCCAGCAGCAGGAATTACGAGCAGTACTTC. It translates to CASSRNYEQYF.

The CDR3 sequence is CASSILAGGPGEQFF. In DNA, the CDR3 is TGTGCCAGTAGTATTTTGGCGGGAGGGCCTGGTGAGCAGTTCTTC. This chain links TRBV19 with TRBJ2-1; TRBD2 agrees at 9 bases. The V gene's germline CDR1 is LNHDA and CDR2 SQIVND (reference sequence). The CDR3 has 15 residues. The V and J ends lost 3 bases and 9 bases, in that order; junction bases with no gene match: 9.

This sequence joins TRBV7-3 and TRBJ1-5; perhaps TRBD1 as D (5 bases). V lost 5 bases, J lost 2 bases, and 22 bases lay in between. Germline CDR1 is SGHTA and CDR2 is FQGTGA. This CDR3 has 18 amino acids. CDR3 sequence (DNA): TGTGCCAGCAGCCACGACGTACGGACACCTATTCGCAATCAGCCCCAGCATTTT. The encoded protein is CASSHDVRTPIRNQPQHF.

The rearrangement links TRBV6-6 to TRBJ2-1; D not certain. The CDR3 extends over 16 amino acids. Trimming cost V 3 bases and J 5 bases, with 17 bases left between them. Germline CDR1 reads MNHNY; CDR2 reads SVGAGI (reference sequence). CDR3 DNA sequence: TGTGCCAGCAGTTATGGTCGGTCTAGAGTAAACAATGAGCAGTTCTTC. This gives the protein CASSYGRSRVNNEQFF.

V is TRBV10-2 and J is TRBJ2-7, with D unresolved. This CDR3 has 13 residues. CDR1 and CDR2 from the germline V gene are WSHSY and SAAADI. The germline V and J ends were trimmed by 6 bases and 1 base, with 10 bases remaining between them. CDR3 residues: CASRQSKSYEQYF. The CDR3 nucleotides read TGCGCCAGCAGACAGAGTAAATCCTACGAGCAGTACTTC.

This clone was recorded a few times. V and J are TRBV30 and TRBJ1-2, with no clear D. The CDR3 consists of 11 residues. The ends were cut back, 4 bases at V and 4 bases at J, with 7 bases in the middle. Per the germline V gene, CDR1 is GTSNPN and CDR2 is SVGIG (reference sequence). CDR3 amino acids: CAWTSSYGYTF. CDR3 DNA: TGTGCCTGGACCTCCAGCTATGGCTACACCTTC. The whole variable domain, filled in from reference TRBV30 and TRBJ1-2, reads SQTIHQWPATLVQPVGSPLSLECTVEGTSNPNLYWYRQAAGRGLQLLFYSVGIGQISSEVPQNLSASRPQDRQFILSSKKLLLSDSGFYLCAWTSSYGYTFGSGTRLTVV.

Remarks on this clone: Additional DNA sequences in this sample encode the identical CDR3. The J gene is TRBJ1-2, the V gene TRBV29-1, with no clear D. Trimming stripped 6 bases from V and 11 bases from J, with 7 bases between. The CDR3 runs 8 residues. CDR1 is SQVTM and CDR2 is ANQGSEA in the germline V gene. Here the CDR3 reads CSVAGYTF. Here the CDR3 DNA reads TGCAGCGTCGCTGGGTACACCTTC.

The rearrangement joins TRBV5-4 to TRBJ2-1, with TRBD1 matching 7 bases. Germline values: CDR1 SGHNT, CDR2 YYREEE (reference sequence). J gave up 8 bases and V 4 bases, and 6 bases lay outside the gene matches. This CDR3 is built from 13 residues. The CDR3 loop reads CASSLTGADEQFF. The DNA for the CDR3 is TGTGCCAGCAGCCTAACAGGGGCGGATGAGCAGTTCTTC.

The chain couples TRBV10-3 to TRBJ2-7; TRBD1 matches at 7 bases. Germline V gives CDR1 ENHRY, CDR2 SYGVKD. V lost 6 bases and J lost 3; bases outside the gene matches: 2. The CDR3 consists of 12 residues. This CDR3 is CAISTGVYEQYF. CDR3 nucleotide sequence: TGTGCCATCAGCACAGGGGTCTACGAGCAGTACTTC.

V usage is TRBV5-4 and J usage is TRBJ2-7; the D gene is possibly TRBD1 (5 bases). The germline V gene encodes CDR1 SGHNT and CDR2 YYREEE (reference sequence). Trimming shortened V by 0 bases and J by 5 bases, and 9 bases separated the two germline ends. CDR3 size: 13 residues. In nucleotides, the CDR3 is TGTGCCAGCAGCTTGGCCCGACAGAACGAGCAGTACTTC. This encodes CASSLARQNEQYF. Variable domain in full (rest from reference TRBV5-4 and TRBJ2-7): ETGVTQSPTHLIKTRGQQVTLRCSSQSGHNTVSWYQQALGQGPQFIFQYYREEENGRGNFPPRFSGLQFPNYSSELNVNALELDDSALYLCASSLARQNEQYFGPGTRLTVT.

This chain links TRBV7-8 with TRBJ2-7; tentatively, D is TRBD1 or TRBD2 (5 bases each). The V end lost 5 bases, the J end lost 6 bases, and 11 bases lay between the germline ends. The CDR3 has 12 residues. Germline V gene lookup returns CDR1 SGHVS and CDR2 FQNEAQ. CDR3 in amino acids: CASSGTAREQYF. CDR3 DNA: TGTGCCAGCAGCGGGACCGCTCGCGAGCAGTACTTC.

Here the CDR3 DNA reads TGTGCCAGTGCCCGGGTGCCTACTCTAACCAAAAACATTCAGTACTTC. Translating it yields CASARVPTLTKNIQYF. The rearrangement links TRBV7-9 to TRBJ2-4; D unclear. The CDR3 is made up of 16 amino acids. Per germline, CDR1 SEHNR and CDR2 FQNEAQ (reference sequence). Trimming cost V 9 bases and J 2 bases, with 20 bases left between them.

The chain combines TRBV14 with TRBJ1-5; D is possibly TRBD1 (5 bases). The CDR3 is 18 amino acids. V lost 3 bases and J lost 3, with 21 bases in between. The germline V gene encodes CDR1 SGHDN and CDR2 FVKESK. CDR3 in amino acids: CASSQRMVWQGDNQPQHF. Here the CDR3 DNA reads TGTGCCAGCAGCCAGAGGATGGTATGGCAGGGAGACAATCAGCCCCAGCATTTT. The full variable domain, with the rest looked up from reference TRBV14 and TRBJ1-5, is EAGVTQFPSHSVIEKGQTVTLRCDPISGHDNLYWYRRVMGKEIKFLLHFVKESKQDESGMPNNRFLAERTGGTYSTLKVQPAELEDSGVYFCASSQRMVWQGDNQPQHFGDGTRLSIL.

This sequence joins TRBV6-5 and TRBJ1-1; D may be TRBD1 (5 bases). The CDR3 sequence is 14 residues long. With 7 bases removed from V and 1 base from J, the gap between germline ends came to 13 bases. Germline loops: CDR1 MNHEY, CDR2 SVGAGI. The CDR3 is CASTDPGQNTEAFF. The CDR3 DNA reads TGTGCCAGCACCGACCCAGGGCAGAACACTGAAGCTTTCTTT.

The chain has TRBV10-3 and TRBJ2-1; TRBD1 matches 7 bases. This CDR3 has 15 residues. V trimming: 5 bases; J trimming: 7 bases; junction bases outside the gene matches: 11. Germline V gene data show CDR1 as ENHRY and CDR2 as SYGVKD. CDR3 region: CAISKRDSSWNEQFF. In DNA form, the CDR3 reads TGTGCCATCAGTAAACGGGACAGCTCTTGGAATGAGCAGTTCTTC.

The genes are TRBV15 and TRBJ1-2, with TRBD1 identical over 9 bases. Germline V gene lookup returns CDR1 LNHNV and CDR2 YYDKDF (reference sequence). Trimming at V came to 8 bases and at J to 6 bases, leaving 7 bases not matched to a gene. This CDR3 is 13 amino acids long. In DNA, the CDR3 is TGTGCCACCGGGAAAGGACAGGGGAATGGCTACACCTTC. It codes for CATGKGQGNGYTF.

Regarding this clone: Other DNA sequences in this sample translate to the same CDR3. This sequence joins TRBV28 and TRBJ2-7, with 9 nucleotides matching TRBD1. Germline V CDR1 and CDR2: MDHEN, SYDVKM. J gave up 0 bases and V 6 bases, and 3 bases lay outside the gene matches. CDR3 length equals 14 residues. In DNA form, the CDR3 reads TGTGCCAGCAGGATGACAGGGGGCTCCTACGAGCAGTACTTC. It yields the protein CASRMTGGSYEQYF.

On this clone: The identical CDR3 is also encoded by other nucleotide sequences in the sample. V is TRBV5-1 and J is TRBJ2-5; TRBD1 is a possible D gene (6 bases). Germline V gene data show CDR1 as SGHRS and CDR2 as YFSETQ. This CDR3 is 14 amino acids long. V gave up 1 base and J gave up 3 bases, with 10 bases separating them. Written as DNA, the CDR3 is TGCGCCAGCAGCTTGATGTCAGGGGAAGAGACCCAGTACTTC. Translated, it gives CASSLMSGEETQYF. The whole variable domain, filled in from reference TRBV5-1 and TRBJ2-5, reads KAGVTQTPRYLIKTRGQQVTLSCSPISGHRSVSWYQQTPGQGLQFLFEYFSETQRNKGNFPGRFSGRQFSNSRSEMNVSTLELGDSALYLCASSLMSGEETQYFGPGTRLLVL.

The chain couples TRBV19 to TRBJ1-5; maybe TRBD1 (6 bases). V gave up 4 bases and J gave up 3 bases, with 19 bases separating them. This CDR3 has 17 residues. Germline CDR1 reads LNHDA; CDR2 reads SQIVND (reference sequence). CDR3 amino acids: CASSTLYRALSNQPQHF. DNA of the CDR3: TGTGCCAGTAGTACCCTCTACAGGGCGTTGTCCAATCAGCCCCAGCATTTT.

The chain employs TRBV10-3 and TRBJ2-1, with 14 positions matching TRBD2. From germline, CDR1 is ENHRY and CDR2 SYGVKD. Unmatched junction bases numbered 4, after V lost 5 bases and J lost 7 bases. The CDR3 runs to 15 residues. The CDR3 bases are TGTGCCATCAGTCTCGGGACTAGCGGGAGTAATGAGCAGTTCTTC. Protein product: CAISLGTSGSNEQFF.

The rearrangement uses TRBV11-2 and TRBJ2-2; TRBD2 matches at 14 bases. The CDR3 runs to 17 residues. Germline V lookup: CDR1 SGHAT, CDR2 FQNNGV. J lost 5 bases, V lost 8 bases, and 10 bases had no gene match. In nucleotides, the CDR3 is TGTGCCAGCGGCTCCGGGACTAGCGGGAGTAGGACCGGGGAGCTGTTTTTT. Translation gives CASGSGTSGSRTGELFF. The whole variable domain, remainder taken from reference TRBV11-2 and TRBJ2-2, is EAGVAQSPRYKIIEKRQSVAFWCNPISGHATLYWYQQILGQGPKLLIQFQNNGVVDDSQLPKDRFSAERLKGVDSTLKIQPAKLEDSAVYLCASGSGTSGSRTGELFFGEGSRLTVL.